A single sample gave rise to the 9 T cell receptor beta chains below, sequenced in a study of T cell responses to AZD1222 COVID-19 vaccine. The data were produced by immunoSEQ multiplex PCR, yet TCRdb's version contains in-frame clones alone and is incomplete. Among 100,000 to 150,000 clones, 75% to 95% were seen once, and the ten largest hold 6.9%. Here the sequenced sample was peripheral blood, taken on day 0 of AZD1222 vaccination. These receptor sequences come from an adult in good health.

This clone showed up just a few times. The rearrangement joins TRBV10-1 to TRBJ2-3; D is unresolved. Trimming removed 8 bases from V and 2 bases from J, with 11 bases in between. The germline CDR1 and CDR2 sequences are WNHNN and SYGVQD (reference sequence). The CDR3 consists of 13 residues. CDR3 protein: CASAVSLTDTQYF. Here the CDR3 DNA reads TGCGCCAGCGCGGTCTCACTCACAGATACGCAGTATTTT.

In its sample, this clone was seen a few times. The V call is TRBV7-8, the J call TRBJ2-6; D is possibly TRBD1 or TRBD2 (5 bases each). Trimming took 8 bases from V and 0 from J, leaving 17 bases between them. The germline gives CDR1 SGHVS, CDR2 FQNEAQ. The CDR3 is 17 amino acids. CDR3 amino acids: CASAPRDRGSGANVLTF. CDR3 nucleotides: TGTGCCAGCGCACCCAGGGACCGAGGCTCTGGGGCCAACGTCCTGACTTTC. Combining the CDR3 with reference TRBV7-8 and TRBJ2-6 gives the whole variable domain GAGVSQSPRYKVAKRGQDVALRCDPISGHVSLFWYQQALGQGPEFLTYFQNEAQLDKSGLPSDRFFAERPEGSVSTLKIQRTQQEDSAVYLCASAPRDRGSGANVLTFGAGSRLTVL.

The rearrangement links TRBV2 to TRBJ1-1, with TRBD1 identical over 11 bases. V was pared by 1 base and J by 0 bases, with 7 bases of the junction left unmatched. Germline V gene lookup returns CDR1 SNHLY and CDR2 FYNNEI. CDR3 size: 18 residues. The CDR3 nucleotides are TGTGCCAGCAGTGAAGTTAGGACAGGGGGCTTCATGAACACTGAAGCTTTCTTT. Translating gives CASSEVRTGGFMNTEAFF.

The rearrangement links TRBV9 to TRBJ2-4; 7 bases map to TRBD2. J gave up 0 bases and V 3 bases, and 3 bases lay outside the gene matches. In germline, CDR1 is SGDLS, CDR2 YYNGEE. The CDR3 has 15 amino acids. The DNA of the CDR3 is TGTGCCAGCAGCGCCCGCGGGGGAGCCAAAAACATTCAGTACTTC. This gives the protein CASSARGGAKNIQYF.

This clone showed up just a few times. The chain couples TRBV3-1 (or the pseudogene TRBV3-2) to TRBJ2-3, with 7 bases fitting TRBD1. V trimming: 4 bases; J trimming: 1 base; junction bases outside the gene matches: 2. The CDR3 contains 14 residues. Germline CDR1 is LGHDT and CDR2 is YNNKEL (reference sequence). CDR3 protein: CASSRQGGTDTQYF. The CDR3 DNA is TGTGCCAGCAGCCGACAGGGAGGCACAGATACGCAGTATTTT.

This clone has just one count. This chain links TRBV7-9 with TRBJ1-1; weak D call: TRBD1 (6 bases). The length of the CDR3 is 13 residues. Germline assignment: CDR1 SEHNR and CDR2 FQNEAQ (reference sequence). The V gene lost 4 bases and the J gene lost 5 bases, with 11 bases spanning the gap. This CDR3 is CASSSEQGTEAFF. The CDR3 coding sequence is TGTGCCAGCAGCTCAGAACAGGGAACTGAAGCTTTCTTT.

J is TRBJ1-3 and V is TRBV28; weak D call: TRBD1 (6 bases). The germline V gene has CDR1 MDHEN and CDR2 SYDVKM. The CDR3 runs to 15 residues. The V end was cut by 3 bases, the J end by 4 bases, with 13 bases between. The CDR3: CASSFSQGLGNTIYF. CDR3 DNA sequence: TGTGCCAGCAGTTTCTCGCAGGGGTTGGGAAACACCATATATTTT.

This clone showed up just once. The CDR3 DNA follows: TGTGCCAGCAGAGCCGAACTAAAGCCCGCCAGGGGAGATACGCAGTATTTT. It is translated as CASRAELKPARGDTQYF. The gene calls are TRBV5-4 and TRBJ2-3; D perhaps matches TRBD1 (6 bases). Germline V gives CDR1 SGHNT, CDR2 YYREEE (reference sequence). Trimming cost V 5 bases and J 5 bases, with 24 bases left between them. This CDR3 has 17 residues.

The chain joins TRBV4-2 to TRBJ1-2; D may be TRBD1 (5 bases). The CDR3 spans 16 residues. Per germline, CDR1 LGHNA and CDR2 YNFKEQ. Trimming cost V 4 bases and J 4 bases, with 19 bases left between them. In DNA form, the CDR3 reads TGTGCCAGCAGCCCTGAGTTGCAGACAGCGTTCTATGGCTACACCTTC. This gives the protein CASSPELQTAFYGYTF.